This record concerns one T cell receptor beta chain sequence. Its specificity is unknown. This sample is part of a study of cytomegalovirus exposure and HLA in healthy donors. This CDR3 has 16 residues. Germline V lookup: CDR1 MNHEY, CDR2 SMNVEV (reference sequence). The ends were cut back, 3 bases at V and 2 bases at J, with 16 bases in the middle. Clones were read by immunoSEQ multiplex PCR, and TCRdb kept only the in-frame ones, dropping some. The sample holds approximately 82,000 clones; about 95% are singletons and the top ten take more than 0.6%. Findings of the study overall: Cytomegalovirus association was listed for about 170 TCR beta chains. Three chains tied to CMV proved CMV antigen-specific in vitro.

The sample taken for sequencing was PBMCs. The source is a woman in her late teens or twenties in good health and CMV-seronegative. The chain has TRBV27 and TRBJ2-5, with a weak D call TRBD1 (6 bases). CDR3 sequence: CASSFFPGTKQETQYF. The CDR3 nucleotides read TGTGCCAGCAGTTTTTTCCCCGGGACAAAACAAGAGACCCAGTACTTC.